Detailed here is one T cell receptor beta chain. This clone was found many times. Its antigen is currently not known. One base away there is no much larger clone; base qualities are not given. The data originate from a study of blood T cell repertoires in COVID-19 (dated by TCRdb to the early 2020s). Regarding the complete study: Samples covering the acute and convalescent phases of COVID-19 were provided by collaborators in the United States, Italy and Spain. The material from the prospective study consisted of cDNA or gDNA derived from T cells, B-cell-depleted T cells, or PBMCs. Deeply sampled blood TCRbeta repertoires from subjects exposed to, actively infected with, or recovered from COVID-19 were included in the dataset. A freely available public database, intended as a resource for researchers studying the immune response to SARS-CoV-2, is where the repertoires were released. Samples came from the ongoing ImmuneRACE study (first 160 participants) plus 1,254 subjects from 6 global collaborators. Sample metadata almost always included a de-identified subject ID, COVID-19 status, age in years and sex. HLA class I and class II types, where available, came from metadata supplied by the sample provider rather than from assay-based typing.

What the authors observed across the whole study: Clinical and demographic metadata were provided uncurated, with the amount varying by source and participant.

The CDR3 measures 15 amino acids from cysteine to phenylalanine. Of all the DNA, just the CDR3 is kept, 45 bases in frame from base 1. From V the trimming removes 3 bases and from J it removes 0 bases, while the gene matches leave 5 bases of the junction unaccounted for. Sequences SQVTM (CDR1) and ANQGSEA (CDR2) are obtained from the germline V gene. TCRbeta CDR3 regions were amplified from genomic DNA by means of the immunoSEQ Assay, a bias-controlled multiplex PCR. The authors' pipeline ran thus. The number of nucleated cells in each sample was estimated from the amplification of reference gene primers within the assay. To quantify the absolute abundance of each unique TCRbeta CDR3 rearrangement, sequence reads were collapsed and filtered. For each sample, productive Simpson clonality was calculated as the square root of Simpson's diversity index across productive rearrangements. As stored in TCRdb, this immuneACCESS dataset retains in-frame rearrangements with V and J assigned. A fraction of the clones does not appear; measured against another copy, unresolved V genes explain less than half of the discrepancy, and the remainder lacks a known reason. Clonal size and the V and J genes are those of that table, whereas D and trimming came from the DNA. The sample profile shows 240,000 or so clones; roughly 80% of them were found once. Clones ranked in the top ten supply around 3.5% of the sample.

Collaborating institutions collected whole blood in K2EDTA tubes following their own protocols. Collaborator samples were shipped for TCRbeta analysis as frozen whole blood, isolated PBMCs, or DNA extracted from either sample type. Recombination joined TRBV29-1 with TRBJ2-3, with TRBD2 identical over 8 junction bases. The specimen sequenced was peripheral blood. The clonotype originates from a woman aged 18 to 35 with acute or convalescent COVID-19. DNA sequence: TGCAGCGTTGAGGCTAGCGGGTATAGCACAGATACGCAGTATTTT. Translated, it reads CSVEASGYSTDTQYF.